This TCR beta chain derives from a study of graft-versus-host responses after intestinal transplantation. Germline V gene lookup returns CDR1 MNHNS and CDR2 SASEGT. V lost 7 bases, J lost 5 bases, and 6 bases stayed unmatched. The CDR3 has 15 amino acids. Worth noting for this clone: Its matching antigen is unknown.

Assay: immunoSEQ multiplex PCR; the TCRdb copy retains only in-frame clones and omits some. The sample yields fewer than 95,000 clones, about 94% seen once. J is TRBJ2-5 and V is TRBV6-1; TRBD2 aligns across 14 bases. This clonotype was sampled from a human donor who was the organ donor for an intestinal transplant. The sequenced sample was unstimulated CD4+ T cells sorted from spleen or lymph node cells, obtained before transplant. The CDR3 protein is CASNGLAGGSETQYF. In DNA, the CDR3 is TGTGCCAGCAATGGACTAGCGGGGGGCAGTGAGACCCAGTACTTC.